The 10 T cell receptor beta chains below all came from one sample that was sequenced in a study of OX40 agonist ivuxolimab in advanced cancers. Assay: immunoSEQ multiplex PCR; the TCRdb copy retains only in-frame clones and omits some. The sample shows about 76,000 clones, around 87% of them seen only once. Sequencing used CD4+ or CD8+ T cells sorted from blood, obtained in a trial of the OX40 agonist ivuxolimab. The receptors shown here come from an adult with an advanced solid tumor such as melanoma, head and neck, liver or kidney cancer.

This rearrangement joins TRBV7-2 to TRBJ1-2; 9 positions match TRBD1. Trimming removed 5 bases from V and 8 bases from J; junction bases left unmatched: 9. The length of the CDR3 is 14 residues. CDR1 SGHTA and CDR2 FQGNSA come from the germline V gene. CDR3 in amino acids: CASSLGQGAFGYTF. The CDR3, as DNA: TGTGCCAGCAGCCTGGGACAGGGCGCGTTCGGCTACACCTTC.

The chain carries TRBV27 and TRBJ2-4; D gene uncertain. Germline values: CDR1 MNHEY, CDR2 SMNVEV (reference sequence). This CDR3 contains 13 residues. V lost 0 bases and J lost 6, with 6 bases in between. The CDR3 DNA follows: TGTGCCAGCAGTTTATCCCCCAGAAACATTCAGTACTTC. Its translation: CASSLSPRNIQYF.

This clone has just a few counts. V usage is TRBV5-1 and J usage is TRBJ2-7, with TRBD1 identical over 8 bases. CDR1 and CDR2 from the germline V gene are SGHRS and YFSETQ. This CDR3 has 14 residues. With V trimmed by 2 bases and J by 7 bases, 8 bases remained unmatched. The CDR3 DNA sequence: TGCGCCAGCAGCTTCGGACAGGGTGCGCGGGAGCAGTACTTC. Its protein is CASSFGQGAREQYF.

V gene TRBV30 combines with J gene TRBJ2-1; TRBD2 might be the D (5 bases). CDR1 is GTSNPN and CDR2 is SVGIG in the germline V gene (reference sequence). The CDR3 has 13 amino acids. CDR3 region: CACGRSDQREQFF. The CDR3 DNA reads as TGTGCTTGCGGGCGGTCCGACCAGCGAGAGCAGTTCTTC.

This chain uses TRBV5-1 with TRBJ2-2; 7 nucleotides agree with TRBD2. V lost 3 bases to trimming and J lost 6 bases; unmatched junction nucleotides: 8. The CDR3 is made up of 15 amino acids. Germline CDR1 reads SGHRS; CDR2 reads YFSETQ. This CDR3 is CASSSGLGRPGELFF. DNA of the CDR3: TGCGCCAGCAGCTCTGGACTAGGCAGACCCGGGGAGCTGTTTTTT.

The J gene is TRBJ2-5, the V gene TRBV2, with D possibly being TRBD2 (6 bases). CDR1 is SNHLY, CDR2 FYNNEI, per germline. The V end lost 5 bases, the J end lost 2 bases, and 15 bases lay between the germline ends. The CDR3 spans 15 residues. The CDR3 bases are TGTGCCAGCAGTTATACCGTGGGGAGGCAAGAGACCCAGTACTTC. Its protein product is CASSYTVGRQETQYF.

The chain joins TRBV29-1 to TRBJ1-1; D may be TRBD1 (5 bases). Trimming cost V 4 bases and J 5 bases, with 17 bases left between them. CDR3 size: 14 residues. CDR1 and CDR2 (germline): SQVTM, ANQGSEA. The CDR3 here is CSVAEWGVGTEAFF. For the CDR3, the DNA is TGCAGCGTTGCTGAGTGGGGGGTAGGGACTGAAGCTTTCTTT.

The chain joins TRBV28 to TRBJ2-1; perhaps D is TRBD1 or TRBD2 (6 bases each). The CDR3 has 17 amino acids. Trimming pared 7 bases from V and 2 bases from J, leaving 21 bases between. The germline gives CDR1 MDHEN, CDR2 SYDVKM. CDR3 sequence reads: CASNPAGSRGTYNEQFF. The CDR3 DNA is TGTGCCAGCAACCCCGCGGGGTCCAGGGGTACCTACAATGAGCAGTTCTTC.

The CDR3 nucleotides are TGTGCCAGCAGGGGGGGTACAGGGCCCGGGTATGGCTACACCTTC. It is translated as CASRGGTGPGYGYTF. V is TRBV28 and J is TRBJ1-2; D possibly corresponds to TRBD1 (6 bases). The V end lost 6 bases, the J end lost 5 bases, and 19 bases lay between the germline ends. CDR1 and CDR2 from the germline V gene are MDHEN and SYDVKM. This CDR3 is built from 15 residues.

The rearrangement links TRBV19 to TRBJ1-4, with 11 bases aligning to TRBD1. With V trimmed by 6 bases and J by 3 bases, 6 bases remained unmatched. CDR1 is LNHDA and CDR2 is SQIVND in the germline V gene (reference sequence). This CDR3 has 16 amino acids. CDR3 bases: TGTGCCAGTAGCCGGACAGGGGGCCTGGCTAATGAAAAACTGTTTTTT. Its protein is CASSRTGGLANEKLFF. The variable domain in full, completed from reference TRBV19 and TRBJ1-4, reads DGGITQSPKYLFRKEGQNVTLSCEQNLNHDAMYWYRQDPGQGLRLIYYSQIVNDFQKGDIAEGYSVSREKKESFPLTVTSAQKNPTAFYLCASSRTGGLANEKLFFGSGTQLSVL.